A selection of T cell receptor beta chains follows, all from one sample in a study of blood T cell repertoires in COVID-19. Repertoires were generated with immunoSEQ multiplex PCR, while TCRdb's copy carries only in-frame clones and drops some. The table lists about 5,100 clones, about 88% of them singletons. The specimen sequenced was peripheral blood. The receptors here all came from a woman of 80 years or more with acute or convalescent COVID-19. The CDR3 runs from the conserved cysteine through the conserved F or W. The order of the fields is J gene, V gene, CDR3 protein.

TRBJ2-7 TRBV19 CASSIRTGVYEQYF
TRBJ2-1 TRBV7-3 CASSQRSTSGGARYSEQFF
TRBJ2-5 TRBV5-1 CASSPGTGGETQYF
TRBJ2-2 TRBV2 CASRIQENTGELFF
TRBJ1-1 TRBV30 CAWSVGGFTEAFF
TRBJ2-3 TRBV5-1 CASNTALGGQGNQYF
TRBJ1-1 TRBV6-5 CASRPTGGWGAFF
TRBJ1-2 TRBV6-5 CASRRQYGYTF
TRBJ1-2 TRBV7-2 CASSLFEGANYGYTF
TRBJ1-2 TRBV11-2 CASSLAGYGYTF
TRBJ1-3 TRBV5-6 CASSRDRDGSGNTIYF
TRBJ1-3 TRBV12-3/TRBV12-4 CASSPGVTAIYF
TRBJ2-3 TRBV4-1 CASSPTADTQYF
TRBJ2-2 TRBV30 CAWSIGNTGELFF
TRBJ2-5 TRBV24-1 CATSDTRRAGETQYF
TRBJ2-7 TRBV27 CASSFGGREQYF
TRBJ2-7 TRBV7-6 CASSSGVVAGVGEQYF